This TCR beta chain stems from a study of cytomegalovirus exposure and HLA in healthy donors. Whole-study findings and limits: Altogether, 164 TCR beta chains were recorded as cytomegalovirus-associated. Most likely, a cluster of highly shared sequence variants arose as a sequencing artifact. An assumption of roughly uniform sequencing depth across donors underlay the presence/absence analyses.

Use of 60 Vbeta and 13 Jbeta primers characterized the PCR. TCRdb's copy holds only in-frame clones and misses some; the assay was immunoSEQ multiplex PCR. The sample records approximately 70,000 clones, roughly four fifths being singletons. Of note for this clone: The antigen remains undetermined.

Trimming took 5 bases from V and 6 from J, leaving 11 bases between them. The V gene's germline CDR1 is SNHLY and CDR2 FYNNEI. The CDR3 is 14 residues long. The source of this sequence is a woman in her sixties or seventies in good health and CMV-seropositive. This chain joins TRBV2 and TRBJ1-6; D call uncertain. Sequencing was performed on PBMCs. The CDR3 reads CASSFNGGNSPLHF. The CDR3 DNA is TGTGCCAGCAGTTTTAACGGCGGTAATTCACCCCTCCACTTT.